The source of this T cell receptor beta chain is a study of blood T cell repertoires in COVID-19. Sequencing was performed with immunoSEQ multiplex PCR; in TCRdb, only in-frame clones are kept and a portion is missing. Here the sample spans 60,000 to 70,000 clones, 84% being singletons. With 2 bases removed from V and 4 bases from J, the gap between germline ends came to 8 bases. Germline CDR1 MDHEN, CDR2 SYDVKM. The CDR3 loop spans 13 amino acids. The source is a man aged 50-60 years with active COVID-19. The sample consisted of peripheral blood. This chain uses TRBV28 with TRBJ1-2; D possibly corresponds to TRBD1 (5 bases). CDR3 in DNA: TGTGCCAGCAGTTTACAGGGCTCCTATGGCTACACCTTC. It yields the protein CASSLQGSYGYTF.